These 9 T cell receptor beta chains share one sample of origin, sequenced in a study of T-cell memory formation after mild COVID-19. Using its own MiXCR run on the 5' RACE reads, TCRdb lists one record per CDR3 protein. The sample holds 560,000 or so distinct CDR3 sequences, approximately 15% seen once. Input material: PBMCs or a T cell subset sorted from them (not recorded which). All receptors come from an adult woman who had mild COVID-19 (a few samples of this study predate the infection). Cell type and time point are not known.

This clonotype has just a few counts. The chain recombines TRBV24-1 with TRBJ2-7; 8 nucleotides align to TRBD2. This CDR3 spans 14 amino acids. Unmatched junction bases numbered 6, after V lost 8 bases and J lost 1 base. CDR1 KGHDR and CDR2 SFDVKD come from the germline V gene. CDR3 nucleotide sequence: TGTGCCACCAAGGCGGGAGGTGGATCCTACGAGCAGTACTTC. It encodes CATKAGGGSYEQYF.

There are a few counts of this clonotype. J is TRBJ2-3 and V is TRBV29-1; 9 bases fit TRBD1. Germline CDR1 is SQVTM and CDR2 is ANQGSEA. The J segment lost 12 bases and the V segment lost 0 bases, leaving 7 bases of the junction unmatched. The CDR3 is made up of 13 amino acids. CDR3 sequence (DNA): TGCAGCGTTGAAGAAGAACGGGGACAGGGTCAGTATTTT. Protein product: CSVEEERGQGQYF.

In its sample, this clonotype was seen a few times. CDR3 region: CSARTQTGMDSPLHF. DNA for the CDR3: TGCAGTGCTCGCACCCAGACAGGGATGGACTCACCCCTCCACTTT. The rearrangement links TRBV20-1 to TRBJ1-6, with TRBD1 matching over 7 bases. V was pared by 5 bases and J by 10 bases, with 14 bases of the junction left unmatched. This CDR3 is built from 15 residues. Looked up from germline, CDR1 is DFQATT and CDR2 is SNEGSKA (reference sequence).

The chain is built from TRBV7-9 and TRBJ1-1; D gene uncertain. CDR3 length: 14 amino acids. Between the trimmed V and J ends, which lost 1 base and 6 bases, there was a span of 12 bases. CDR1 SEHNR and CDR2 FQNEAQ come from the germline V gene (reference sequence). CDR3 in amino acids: CASSLVSSSAEAFF. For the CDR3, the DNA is TGTGCCAGCAGCTTAGTCTCGTCGAGCGCTGAAGCTTTCTTT.

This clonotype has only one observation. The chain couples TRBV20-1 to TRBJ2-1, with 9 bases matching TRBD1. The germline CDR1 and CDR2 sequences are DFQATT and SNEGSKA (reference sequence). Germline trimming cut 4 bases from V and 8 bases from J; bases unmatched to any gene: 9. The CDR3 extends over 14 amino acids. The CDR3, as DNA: TGCAGTGCTAATGCGCGGGACAGGGATGATGAGCAGTTCTTC. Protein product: CSANARDRDDEQFF.

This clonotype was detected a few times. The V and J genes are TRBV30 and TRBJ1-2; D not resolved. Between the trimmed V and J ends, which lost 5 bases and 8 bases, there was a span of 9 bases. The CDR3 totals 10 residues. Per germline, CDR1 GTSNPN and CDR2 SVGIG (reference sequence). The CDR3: CAWGRNGYTF. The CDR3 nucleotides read TGTGCCTGGGGACGTAACGGCTACACCTTC.

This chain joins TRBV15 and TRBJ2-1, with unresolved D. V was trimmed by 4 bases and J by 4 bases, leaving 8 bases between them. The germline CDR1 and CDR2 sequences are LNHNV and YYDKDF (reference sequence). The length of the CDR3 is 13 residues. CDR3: CATSMRRYNEQFF. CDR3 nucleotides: TGTGCCACCAGCATGCGGAGATACAATGAGCAGTTCTTC.

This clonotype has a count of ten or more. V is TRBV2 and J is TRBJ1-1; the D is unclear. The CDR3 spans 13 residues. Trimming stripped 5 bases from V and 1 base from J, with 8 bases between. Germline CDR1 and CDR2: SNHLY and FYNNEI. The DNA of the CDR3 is TGTGCCAGCAGTTACACACAGAACACTGAAGCTTTCTTT. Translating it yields CASSYTQNTEAFF.

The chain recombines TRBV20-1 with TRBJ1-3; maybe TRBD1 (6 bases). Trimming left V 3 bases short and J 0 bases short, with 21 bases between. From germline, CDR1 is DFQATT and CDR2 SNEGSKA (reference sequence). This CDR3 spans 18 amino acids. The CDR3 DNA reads TGCAGTGCTAGGGCGATAGGGTCAGGGGCTTTCTCTGGAAACACCATATATTTT. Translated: CSARAIGSGAFSGNTIYF.